This T cell receptor (beta chain) was observed in a study of OX40 agonist ivuxolimab in advanced cancers. Notes on the study in general: Expanded peripheral T-cell antigen specificity went undetermined.

This clone was observed a few times. Its cognate antigen is unknown. The timepoints at which blood was sampled were baseline, cycle 4 day 1, and cycle 7 day 1. Germline CDR1 LNHNV, CDR2 YYDKDF (reference sequence). V was cut by 0 bases and J by 3 bases, with 8 bases left in between. The CDR3 loop spans 14 amino acids. The repertoire was sequenced with immunoSEQ multiplex PCR; TCRdb's copy has only in-frame clones and lacks some. Among 98,000 or so clones listed, roughly nine tenths were seen once. This TCR derives from an adult with an advanced solid tumor such as melanoma, head and neck, liver or kidney cancer. Source: CD4+ or CD8+ T cells sorted from blood, taken in a trial of the OX40 agonist ivuxolimab. The gene calls are TRBV15 and TRBJ1-2; no clear D. The CDR3 sequence: CATSRDAGDYGYTF. The CDR3 nucleotides read TGTGCCACCAGCAGAGATGCGGGTGACTATGGCTACACCTTC. Full variable domain (rest looked up from reference TRBV15 and TRBJ1-2): DAMVIQNPRYQVTQFGKPVTLSCSQTLNHNVMYWYQQKSSQAPKLLFHYYDKDFNNEADTPDNFQSRRPNTSFCFLDIRSPGLGDTAMYLCATSRDAGDYGYTFGSGTRLTVV.